This T cell receptor beta chain originates from a study of shared clonotypes between healthy human individuals. Study in general: Plates per donor: three CD4 naive, three CD4 memory, two CD8 naive, one CD8 memory.

Across several immunoSEQ plates, the genomic DNA of each subset was split evenly. The data were produced by immunoSEQ multiplex PCR, yet TCRdb's version contains in-frame clones alone and is incomplete. The data hold about 1.1 million clones, with approximately 80% observed a single time. Germline assignment: CDR1 SGHTA and CDR2 FQGNSA. CDR3 length: 15 amino acids. The junction had 2 bases not matched to a gene; V was cut back by 5 bases and J by 0 bases. The chain uses TRBV7-2 and TRBJ2-7; 12 bases line up with TRBD2. The specimen was memory CD4+ T cells from PBMCs. Subset indicated: CD45RA-negative fraction. The receptor's source is a man in his late teens or twenties in good health. Some clones in this sample may be carry-over from other donors' samples. CDR3 protein: CASSPSGRASYEQYF. CDR3 bases: TGTGCCAGCAGCCCTAGCGGGAGGGCCTCCTACGAGCAGTACTTC.